Listed below are T cell receptor beta chains from one sample, sequenced in a study of T cell repertoires in cytomegalovirus infection. TCRdb redid the calling of the reads with MiXCR, one entry per CDR3 protein. The table lists 250,000 to 300,000 distinct CDR3 sequences, approximately 9.2% of them singletons, with more than 13% in the top ten. The specimen was PBMCs. These receptors were obtained from a human donor in good health (CMV status not recorded). Some clones in this sample may be carry-over from other donors' samples. Both conserved end residues are trimmed from each CDR3. D genes are given only for firm matches. Some rows have no size entry. The others give once, few or many, or a class for an expanded clone.

V,D,size,J,CDR3
TRBV7-2,.,.,TRBJ1-5,ASSRPAGRSNQPQH
TRBV5-1,.,few,TRBJ1-2,ASSVSRDLYGYT
TRBV7-8,.,.,TRBJ2-7,ASSSGLAWDSYEQY
TRBV14,.,.,TRBJ1-1,ASSQLAGNTEAF
TRBV6-2/TRBV6-3,TRBD2,many,TRBJ2-2,ASSYSRLAGLTGELF
TRBV7-9,.,.,TRBJ2-3,ASSFRHYTDTQY
TRBV12-3/TRBV12-4,.,.,TRBJ2-7,ASRPGLRVYEQN
TRBV6-2/TRBV6-3,TRBD2,few,TRBJ2-7,ASSRPGLAEVPSGKQY
TRBV5-6,.,few,TRBJ2-3,ASSLGSGKDTQY
TRBV6-2/TRBV6-3,TRBD1,few,TRBJ2-1,ASSYKLRGSGTGRNEQF
TRBV29-1,TRBD1,.,TRBJ2-5,SQLGQAQETQY
TRBV10-1,TRBD1,.,TRBJ2-3,ASSVGTAGTDTQY
TRBV10-1,TRBD1,.,TRBJ1-1,ASSRDRVRNTEAS
TRBV4-3,.,many,TRBJ1-4,ASSQDLRSGKLF
TRBV7-4,TRBD1,many,TRBJ1-5,ASSAGQGGQPQH
TRBV20-1,.,many,TRBJ2-6,SAPRGNSGANVLT
TRBV6-5,.,few,TRBJ2-3,ASSYNTGKDTQY
TRBV28,TRBD2,many,TRBJ2-1,ASSSTSGTTYNEQF
TRBV12-3/TRBV12-4,.,few,TRBJ2-2,ASTGNPNTGELF
TRBV2,TRBD1,.,TRBJ2-7,ASSTGTGFPERY
TRBV7-6,TRBD2,many,TRBJ2-3,ASSLVAGVGTDTQY
TRBV7-2,TRBD2,many,TRBJ2-7,ASSSRGTSGGYEQY
TRBV7-8,.,many,TRBJ2-1,ASSLVGISYNEQF
TRBV7-2,.,many,TRBJ2-3,ASSRNGAGGDTQY
TRBV4-1,TRBD1,.,TRBJ2-7,ASSQEGLRQGYEQY
TRBV7-2,.,many,TRBJ2-2,ASSIQGLNTGELF
TRBV29-1,.,.,TRBJ2-2,SVQPGVNTGELF
TRBV11-3,.,.,TRBJ2-3,ASSPGAGQTDTQY
TRBV11-2,TRBD2,.,TRBJ2-1,ASSPAGGRATNEQF
TRBV7-9,.,.,TRBJ2-3,ASSLEGGEDTQY
TRBV6-2/TRBV6-3,TRBD1,many,TRBJ1-2,ASSRTGENGYT
TRBV12-3/TRBV12-4,TRBD1,many,TRBJ2-5,ASSRPTGALETQY
TRBV12-3/TRBV12-4,.,many,TRBJ1-1,ASSFIGTEAF
TRBV7-2,.,.,TRBJ1-4,ASTQGLGGNEKLF
TRBV28,.,many,TRBJ2-7,ASSLTVLEQY
TRBV18,.,few,TRBJ1-4,ASSPDRRATNEKLF
TRBV19,TRBD2,.,TRBJ2-3,ASSGGLAGGVGTQY
TRBV2,.,many,TRBJ2-3,ASSEWGYKDTQY
TRBV29-1,.,.,TRBJ1-2,SVQGQTGGGYT
TRBV9,.,many,TRBJ2-1,ASSAGARGAQVNEQF
TRBV19,.,many,TRBJ1-2,ASSMRGQDANYGYT
TRBV20-1,.,many,TRBJ1-1,SARDPVLAGARTEAF
TRBV6-2/TRBV6-3,TRBD2,few,TRBJ2-4,ASSSRMLLAGSLKNIQY
TRBV19,.,.,TRBJ2-1,ASRATRRAWGYNEQF
TRBV11-1,.,.,TRBJ2-7,ASSLWGRPGYEQY
TRBV19,TRBD1,few,TRBJ1-1,ASTTDRGNTEAF
TRBV7-9,.,many,TRBJ2-1,ASSVSGTINEQF
TRBV11-3,.,many,TRBJ1-2,ASSLTYSYGYT
TRBV7-8,.,many,TRBJ2-6,ASSLRAYGANVLT